The sequence of this T cell receptor beta chain was determined in a study of control samples from healthy donors and cancer patients. The repertoire was sequenced with immunoSEQ multiplex PCR; TCRdb's copy has only in-frame clones and lacks some. The repertoire includes approximately 28,000 clones, 75% to 95% of them detected once, and about 12% sits in the top ten. Trimming removed 4 bases from V and 2 bases from J, with 7 bases in between. CDR3 size: 13 residues. The germline V gene has CDR1 SGHRS and CDR2 YFSETQ. The sample holds a few counts of this clone. This chain links TRBV5-1 with TRBJ2-1; perhaps TRBD1 as D (5 bases). This clonotype was sampled from a man aged 50 to 60 with lung cancer. Source material: PBMCs. Here the CDR3 reads CASSLDTYNEQFF. CDR3 nucleotides: TGCGCCAGCAGCCTGGACACCTACAATGAGCAGTTCTTC.